The source of this T cell receptor beta chain is a study of CD8+CD57+ T cells in acquired aplastic anemia. Study context: Sorted CD4+ and CD8+ cells gave an average of around 3.1 ug of DNA.

Findings of the study overall: Between patients and controls, about 30 CD8+ CDR3 sequences were found in common. Patients versus controls showed no significant CD8+ Simpson's diversity difference.

Note on this clonotype: The target antigen is unknown.

Genomic DNA provided the template from which TCR beta VDJ and CDR3 profiles were obtained. TCRdb itself ran the reads through MiXCR, one entry per CDR3 protein. In the table there are some 290,000 distinct CDR3 sequences, around 60% of which are singletons. Sequenced material: sorted CD4+, CD8+, or CD8+CD57+ T cells (not recorded which) from PBMCs. The receptor was isolated from a human donor with severe aplastic anemia or a healthy control (not recorded which).

CDR3 sequence (DNA): TGCGCCAGCAGCTTGGGTCAGGGGGATTCTTCGAACACTGAAGCTTTCTTT. Residues: CASSLGQGDSSNTEAFF. The chain uses TRBV5-1 and TRBJ1-1, with 7 positions matching TRBD1. Per the germline V gene, CDR1 is SGHRS and CDR2 is YFSETQ. The length of the CDR3 is 17 residues. With 0 bases clipped from V and 1 base from J, the junction kept 9 bases outside the gene matches.